This T cell receptor (beta chain) was documented in a study of graft-versus-host responses after intestinal transplantation (dated by TCRdb to the early 2020s). In the study overall: Recipients received multivisceral, liver-intestinal, or isolated intestinal transplants. Every recipient was given anti-thymocyte globulin induction, followed by approximately three years of maintenance tacrolimus and steroids. Graft-versus-host and host-versus-graft alloreactive T cell clones were tracked in the graft, circulation and bone marrow after intestinal transplantation using bulk TCR-beta CDR3 sequencing. To identify alloreactive clones, pre-transplant mixed lymphocyte reaction products were sequenced and compared with unstimulated pre-transplant donor and recipient T cells. Of the approximately 25 intestinal transplant recipients enrolled in the cohort, one of whom was a retransplant, a few patients without pretransplant specimens were excluded. A peak of at least 4% donor T cells among recipient peripheral blood mononuclear cells was the definition used for donor T cell macrochimerism. Samples from a few later patients were sequenced in-house on an Illumina MiSeq with MiXCR processing rather than by the commercial service.

There are 12 amino acids in the CDR3, from cysteine to phenylalanine inclusive. Here the CDR3 DNA is all that survives: 36 bases in frame from base 1. Taken from the germline V gene (reference sequence), the CDR1 and CDR2 loops are LNHNV and YYDKDF. V sheds 0 bases and J sheds 4 bases, leaving 3 bases between their ends. The table lists this clone with a count of one. The antigen it binds to is not known. No per-base quality is available; no much larger clone lies one base away. Library method: the immunoSEQ multiplex PCR assay. For most patients, genomic DNA was isolated using the Qiagen DNeasy Blood and Tissue Kit and was shipped frozen to Adaptive Biotechnologies for TCR sequencing. For most patients, high-throughput TCR-beta CDR3 sequencing of genomic DNA was performed by Adaptive Biotechnologies. As for the original processing: TCR sequencing data were retrieved from Adaptive's ImmunoSEQ software for 15 to 20 patients, whereas three other patients were processed with MiXCR and VDJtools. CD4 versus CD8 sorting errors were corrected by removing sequences found in both subsets at a frequency ratio below 5:1. Because the origin of CDR3 nucleotide sequences shared between donor and recipient could not be assigned, those sequences were removed. Alloreactive clones required at least 2-fold expansion over unstimulated cells and minimum CFSE-low frequency of 0.002% (template counts) or 0.001% (read counts). Clones were considered mappable if detected in sequenced pre-transplant spleen, lymph node, or MLR CFSE-low populations of the donor or recipient. The cumulative frequency of alloreactive clones was calculated as a percentage of all sequences, weighted by copy number. The immuneACCESS repertoire file appears here via TCRdb, limited to in-frame rearrangements. These files lack a portion of the clones; in checked studies, under half of the deficit traces to unresolved V genes, and the cause of the others is not known. From that table come the V and J calls and clone size; the DNA was used to work out D and trimming. In all, the sample holds approximately 120,000 clones, and approximately 90% of those were seen once. Approximately 0.17% of the sample lies in the top ten.

The study at large found these results: GvH clones were found in recipient bone marrow, and some of the GvH clones appeared earlier in ileal mucosa or blood, which is consistent with an intestinal mucosal origin. Early after transplant, peak levels of circulating GvH clones were associated with declines in HvG clones. In patients with donor T cell macrochimerism, the allografts had high GvH to HvG T cell clonal ratios. The conclusions were limited by the relatively low number and heterogeneity of the intestinal transplant patients.

The intended sense of this specimen's time point label: cells obtained before transplantation from donor or recipient. CD3+CD4+ and CD3+CD8+ populations were FACS-sorted from unstimulated pre-transplant donor and recipient cells taken from spleen or lymph nodes. Material: unstimulated CD4+ T cells sorted from spleen or lymph node cells, obtained before intestinal transplant. The clonotype was recovered from a human donor who received an intestinal transplant. This receptor chain uses TRBV15 and TRBJ1-2, with the D gene not clear enough to name. The sequenced DNA: TGTGCCACCAGCAGAGATCGCTATGGCTACACCTTC. It specifies CATSRDRYGYTF.